This T cell receptor (beta chain) was captured in a study of control samples from healthy donors and cancer patients (dated by TCRdb to the early 2020s). Its CDR3 holds 15 amino acids, cysteine through phenylalanine. Only the CDR3 region is kept as DNA, spanning 45 bases read in frame from base 1. The germline V gene encodes CDR1 KGHSH and CDR2 LQKENI. Relative to germline, V is 1 base shorter and J is 5 bases shorter, with 14 bases between their ends. Receptor libraries were prepared by the immunoSEQ multiplex PCR assay. The immuneACCESS repertoire file appears here via TCRdb, limited to in-frame rearrangements. These files lack a portion of the clones; in checked studies, under half of the deficit traces to unresolved V genes, and the cause of the others is not known. A total of over 200,000 clones appear in this sample, roughly 80% of them only once. Jointly, the top ten make up less than 15% of the sample.

Notes on this clone: The antigen this receptor binds is unknown. Per-nucleotide qualities are absent, and no much larger clonotype sits a single base away.

The receptor chain draws on TRBV18 and TRBJ1-1, with an unclear D gene assignment. Sequenced: PBMCs. This sequence was found in a woman aged 55 to 70 with lung cancer. The CDR3 loop reads CASSPQETAGTEAFF. The nucleotides are TGTGCCAGCTCACCACAGGAAACGGCGGGGACTGAAGCTTTCTTT.